The 29 T cell receptor beta chains below all came from one sample that was sequenced in a study of T cell responses to AZD1222 COVID-19 vaccine. This table comes from immunoSEQ multiplex PCR, and its TCRdb copy is limited to in-frame clones, with some not included. Among under 200,000 clones, around 90% were seen once, and the ten largest hold under 2.5%. Sequencing used peripheral blood, obtained on day 0 of AZD1222 vaccination. The origin of the receptors is an adult in good health.

This chain uses TRBV19 with TRBJ1-5; D remains ambiguous. V dropped 0 bases and J dropped 3 bases, with 9 bases sitting between them. The germline V gene has CDR1 LNHDA and CDR2 SQIVND (reference sequence). This CDR3 has 15 residues. CDR3 region: CASSIDRPLNQPQHF. Here the CDR3 DNA reads TGTGCCAGTAGTATAGACCGGCCGCTCAATCAGCCCCAGCATTTT.

A few counts support this clone. This chain connects TRBV28 to TRBJ1-2, with a possible D match to TRBD1 (5 bases). The CDR3 length is 14 residues. Trimming cost V 5 bases and J 12 bases, with 22 bases left between them. From germline, CDR1 is MDHEN and CDR2 SYDVKM. The CDR3 protein is CASSAPGRRAGNTF. In DNA form, the CDR3 reads TGTGCCAGCAGTGCTCCGGGACGCCGGGCGGGTAACACCTTC.

The chain joins TRBV9 to TRBJ2-3; 7 nucleotides match TRBD1. The CDR3 has 16 residues. Germline V gene lookup returns CDR1 SGDLS and CDR2 YYNGEE. The V and J ends lost 3 bases and 2 bases, in that order; junction bases with no gene match: 9. The CDR3 DNA sequence: TGTGCCAGCAGCGCCTCAACGGGACAGCCCACAGATACGCAGTATTTT. Translated: CASSASTGQPTDTQYF.

This chain links TRBV7-2 with TRBJ2-3, with D unclear. Germline assignment: CDR1 SGHTA and CDR2 FQGNSA. Trimming cost V 1 base and J 4 bases, with 15 bases left between them. The CDR3 consists of 16 residues. The CDR3 reads CASSLVRGGGADTQYF. Written as DNA, the CDR3 is TGTGCCAGCAGCTTAGTGAGAGGTGGTGGTGCAGATACGCAGTATTTT.

The chain uses TRBV3-1 (or the pseudogene TRBV3-2) and TRBJ1-2; 7 bases are a match to TRBD1. Per the germline V gene, CDR1 is LGHDT and CDR2 is YNNKEL (reference sequence). V was pared by 0 bases and J by 8 bases, with 6 bases of the junction left unmatched. This CDR3 is built from 14 residues. Written as DNA, the CDR3 is TGTGCCAGCAGCCAAGAGGACAGGATAGGCGGCTACACCTTC. Its protein is CASSQEDRIGGYTF.

J is TRBJ1-3 and V is TRBV28; D is possibly TRBD1 (6 bases). Deletions cut 8 bases from V and 0 bases from J, with 11 bases between. Germline loops: CDR1 MDHEN, CDR2 SYDVKM. This CDR3 has 14 residues. CDR3 nucleotides: TGTGCCAGCGGGGGGGCCCTCTCTGGAAACACCATATATTTT. The encoded protein is CASGGALSGNTIYF.

This chain links TRBV4-2 with TRBJ2-1, with 9 bases matching TRBD2. Trimming at V came to 3 bases and at J to 5 bases, leaving 5 bases not matched to a gene. Looked up from germline, CDR1 is LGHNA and CDR2 is YNFKEQ. This CDR3 spans 15 amino acids. In nucleotides, the CDR3 is TGTGCCAGCAGCCATGGGCTAGCGGGAAACAATGAGCAGTTCTTC. Translation gives CASSHGLAGNNEQFF.

V usage is TRBV25-1 and J usage is TRBJ1-5, with unresolved D. The V end was cut by 5 bases, the J end by 0 bases, with 8 bases between. Germline V gene sequence: CDR1 MGHDK, CDR2 SYGVNS. The CDR3 is 14 amino acids. The CDR3 nucleotides are TGTGCCAGCAGTATGGGCAGTAGCAATCAGCCCCAGCATTTT. Amino acids: CASSMGSSNQPQHF.

The V call is TRBV6-1, the J call TRBJ1-2; D is perhaps TRBD1 (6 bases). This CDR3 comprises 14 residues. V gave up 2 bases and J gave up 2 bases, with 9 bases separating them. Germline V gene data show CDR1 as MNHNS and CDR2 as SASEGT. The CDR3 loop reads CASSEWGANYGYTF. The CDR3 nucleotides are TGTGCCAGCAGTGAATGGGGGGCAAACTATGGCTACACCTTC.

The sample holds a few counts of this clone. The gene calls are TRBV4-1 and TRBJ2-7; possible D gene TRBD1, 5 bases. The V end lost 7 bases, the J end lost 2 bases, and 24 bases lay between the germline ends. The CDR3 is 17 amino acids. CDR1 and CDR2 (germline): MGHRA, YSYEKL. The CDR3 region is CASTLRLTQGSPYEQYF. In DNA, the CDR3 is TGCGCCAGCACCTTAAGACTTACGCAGGGATCCCCCTACGAGCAGTACTTC.

The chain has TRBV19 and TRBJ2-5, with 7 positions matching TRBD1. The CDR3 has 15 residues. The germline CDR1 and CDR2 sequences are LNHDA and SQIVND (reference sequence). The V and J ends lost 7 bases and 1 base, in that order; junction bases with no gene match: 9. The CDR3 here is CASTSGTASQETQYF. The CDR3 DNA sequence: TGTGCCAGTACCTCCGGGACAGCCTCCCAAGAGACCCAGTACTTC.

The chain links TRBV3-1 (or the pseudogene TRBV3-2) to TRBJ2-7; the D gene could be TRBD1 or TRBD2 (5 bases each). This CDR3 has 15 residues. V was shortened by 4 bases and J by 3 bases, with 16 bases between the two germline ends. The germline gives CDR1 LGHDT, CDR2 YNNKEL (reference sequence). For the CDR3, the DNA is TGTGCCAGCAGCCCTCCGGGACGTCTGAGCTACGAGCAGTACTTC. This encodes CASSPPGRLSYEQYF.

The chain carries TRBV27 and TRBJ2-7; possible D gene TRBD1, 6 bases. V lost 5 bases to trimming and J lost 6 bases, with 17 bases between them. Germline V gives CDR1 MNHEY, CDR2 SMNVEV (reference sequence). The CDR3 covers 14 residues. The DNA for the CDR3 is TGTGCCAGCAGTGACTTGGGCAGGGGAACCGAGCAGTACTTC. It translates to CASSDLGRGTEQYF.

This chain joins TRBV6-4 and TRBJ1-1; maybe TRBD1 (5 bases). Trimming pared 3 bases from V and 4 bases from J, leaving 15 bases between. Looked up from germline, CDR1 is MRHNA and CDR2 is SNTAGT. CDR3 size: 15 residues. The CDR3 region has the DNA TGTGCCAGCAGTGAGGGTAGGGGTCGGTCCACTGAAGCTTTCTTT. It yields the protein CASSEGRGRSTEAFF.

This clone was seen just once. The same CDR3 can be traced to other DNA sequences in this sample. This chain links TRBV19 with TRBJ1-2, with D tentatively TRBD1 (5 bases). The CDR3 has 11 amino acids. V was trimmed by 11 bases and J by 0 bases, leaving 7 bases between them. Germline lookup yields CDR1 LNHDA and CDR2 SQIVND (reference sequence). CDR3 residues: CASGANYGYTF. The CDR3 DNA is TGTGCCTCGGGGGCTAACTATGGCTACACCTTC.

The chain couples TRBV5-1 to TRBJ2-3; the D gene could be TRBD1 or TRBD2 (7 bases each). The germline gives CDR1 SGHRS, CDR2 YFSETQ. Trimming stripped 0 bases from V and 2 bases from J, with 22 bases between. The CDR3 consists of 19 residues. CDR3 amino acids: CASSLEGRGHPLITDTQYF. The CDR3 nucleotides are TGCGCCAGCAGCTTGGAGGGGAGGGGGCATCCTTTAATCACAGATACGCAGTATTTT.

With respect to this clone: Other DNA sequences in this specimen translate into the identical CDR3. The J gene is TRBJ1-2, the V gene TRBV19; 7 positions agree with TRBD1. Germline values: CDR1 LNHDA, CDR2 SQIVND (reference sequence). CDR3 length: 14 amino acids. The V and J ends lost 2 bases and 2 bases, in that order; junction bases with no gene match: 2. CDR3 sequence: CASSITGANYGYTF. The CDR3, as DNA: TGTGCCAGTAGTATAACAGGGGCGAACTATGGCTACACCTTC. Supplemented by reference TRBV19 and TRBJ1-2, the full variable domain reads DGGITQSPKYLFRKEGQNVTLSCEQNLNHDAMYWYRQDPGQGLRLIYYSQIVNDFQKGDIAEGYSVSREKKESFPLTVTSAQKNPTAFYLCASSITGANYGYTFGSGTRLTVV.

In its sample, this clone was seen once. The CDR3 DNA sequence: TGTGCCAGCAGCAAAGTATCTGTAAGGAGGACAGGGGTGATGGAGACCCAGTACTTC. This gives the protein CASSKVSVRRTGVMETQYF. The V gene is TRBV21-1, the J gene TRBJ2-5; TRBD1 is the table's D call and was not checked against the DNA. TRBV21-1 is an annotated pseudogene. This CDR3 is 19 amino acids long.

The chain recombines TRBV19 with TRBJ2-1, with 8 nucleotides matching TRBD1. The V gene end was trimmed by 5 bases and the J gene end by 8 bases; junction bases not matched to a gene: 8. The germline CDR1 and CDR2 sequences are LNHDA and SQIVND (reference sequence). The CDR3 runs to 14 residues. The CDR3 DNA follows: TGTGCCAGTAGTCAAGGACAGGGCGCGTATGAGCAGTTCTTC. Encoded protein: CASSQGQGAYEQFF.

This chain links TRBV19 with TRBJ2-3; TRBD1 matches 8 bases. V shed 9 bases, J shed 5 bases, and the junction held 10 bases outside the gene matches. Germline V gene data show CDR1 as LNHDA and CDR2 as SQIVND (reference sequence). The CDR3 runs 14 residues. The CDR3 loop reads CASDDQGAGDTQYF. The CDR3 region has the DNA TGTGCCAGCGATGACCAGGGGGCGGGAGATACGCAGTATTTT.

The chain recombines TRBV19 with TRBJ1-5; D not resolved. The CDR3 loop spans 16 amino acids. Trimming pared 4 bases from V and 2 bases from J, leaving 15 bases between. CDR1 LNHDA and CDR2 SQIVND come from the germline V gene (reference sequence). CDR3 sequence (DNA): TGTGCCAGTAGTACCCATGGTGGAGGTGGCAATCAGCCCCAGCATTTT. This gives the protein CASSTHGGGGNQPQHF.

This clone was counted only a few times. The chain employs TRBV28 and TRBJ1-1; D is uncertain. Germline V gene sequence: CDR1 MDHEN, CDR2 SYDVKM. The V end lost 3 bases, the J end lost 4 bases, and 9 bases lay between the germline ends. CDR3 length: 13 residues. CDR3 amino acids: CASSLGSFTEAFF. The CDR3, as DNA: TGTGCCAGCAGTTTGGGGAGCTTCACTGAAGCTTTCTTT.

The V and J genes are TRBV6-5 and TRBJ1-5; D is unresolved. This CDR3 comprises 13 residues. CDR1 is MNHEY, CDR2 SVGAGI, per germline. The V and J ends lost 6 bases and 0 bases respectively, with 6 bases between them. CDR3 residues: CASRPYSNQPQHF. CDR3 sequence (DNA): TGTGCCAGCAGACCATATAGCAATCAGCCCCAGCATTTT.

DNA for the CDR3: TGTGCCAGCAGTGAAGCGGGGGACTTAAGATCACCCCTCCACTTT. This sequence encodes CASSEAGDLRSPLHF. The chain carries TRBV6-1 and TRBJ1-6, with TRBD1 as a possible D gene (5 bases). This CDR3 contains 15 residues. The germline V and J ends were trimmed by 0 bases and 10 bases, with 13 bases remaining between them. Per germline, CDR1 MNHNS and CDR2 SASEGT.

This clone was detected once. The chain carries TRBV12-1 and TRBJ2-4. TRBV12-1 is listed as a pseudogene. The CDR3 consists of 16 residues. The DNA for the CDR3 is TGTGCCAGCAGCTTTGATGGGAACTCAGCCAAAAACATTCAGTACTTC. Its translation is CASSFDGNSAKNIQYF.

This clone was observed a single time. The rearrangement links TRBV30 to TRBJ2-1; 8 nucleotides align to TRBD2. The CDR3 has 14 residues. V trimming: 5 bases; J trimming: 4 bases; junction bases outside the gene matches: 7. Germline-derived CDR1 and CDR2 are GTSNPN and SVGIG (reference sequence). Here the CDR3 DNA reads TGTGCCTGGTCTCGCGGGGGGCTTTACAATGAGCAGTTCTTC. Translation: CAWSRGGLYNEQFF.

In its sample, this clone was seen once. The chain couples TRBV7-6 to TRBJ1-4; TRBD1 matches at 7 bases. Trimming cost V 3 bases and J 7 bases; bases outside gene matches: 8. Germline CDR1 SGHVS, CDR2 FNYEAQ. This CDR3 spans 15 amino acids. The CDR3 DNA sequence: TGTGCCAGCAGCTTGGAAATCGACAGGGTTGAAAAACTGTTTTTT. It yields the protein CASSLEIDRVEKLFF. The variable domain in full, completed from reference TRBV7-6 and TRBJ1-4, reads GAGVSQSPRYKVTKRGQDVALRCDPISGHVSLYWYRQALGQGPEFLTYFNYEAQQDKSGLPNDRFSAERPEGSISTLTIQRTEQRDSAMYRCASSLEIDRVEKLFFGSGTQLSVL.

This clone was recorded once. The V gene is TRBV10-3, the J gene TRBJ2-7, with D possibly TRBD2 on 5 matching bases. The germline CDR1 and CDR2 sequences are ENHRY and SYGVKD. CDR3 length: 14 residues. Trimming shortened V by 6 bases and J by 0 bases, and 12 bases separated the two germline ends. Here the CDR3 DNA reads TGTGCCATCAGCGGGGAGTCCCTCTCCTACGAGCAGTACTTC. Its translation is CAISGESLSYEQYF.

V gene TRBV14 combines with J gene TRBJ1-6; perhaps TRBD1 as D (5 bases). There are 15 residues in the CDR3. Deletions cut 4 bases from V and 6 bases from J, with 13 bases between. Germline V gives CDR1 SGHDN, CDR2 FVKESK. The CDR3 nucleotides are TGTGCCAGCAGCCTCCGGGACCTAAGTAATTCACCCCTCCACTTT. Its protein is CASSLRDLSNSPLHF.